The clone carrying this T cell receptor beta chain was seen a few times. V dropped 0 bases and J dropped 5 bases, with 5 bases sitting between them. Germline V gene lookup returns CDR1 SGHRS and CDR2 YFSETQ. The CDR3 totals 12 residues. Unique molecular identifiers were added to individual cDNA molecules. TCRdb fed the 5' RACE reads into MiXCR, producing one record per CDR3 protein. This sample has over 55,000 distinct CDR3 sequences, with 6% to 8.5% found just once. These data belong to a study of early T cells in non-severe SARS-CoV-2 infection. The material sequenced was whole blood. This chain connects TRBV5-1 to TRBJ1-2, with unresolved D. The clonotype was recovered from an adult who was a healthcare worker with PCR-confirmed SARS-CoV-2 infection or an uninfected control (not recorded which). CDR3 in DNA: TGCGCCAGCAGCTTGGACGGGTATGGCTACACCTTC. Translation: CASSLDGYGYTF.